The text below deals with one TCR beta chain. What it binds is not known. The sample originates from a study of cytomegalovirus exposure and HLA in healthy donors. Study details: A later analysis reported the same platform for the roughly 120 validation repertoires and the approximately 640 first-cohort repertoires.

Donors came from a validation cohort of over a hundred subjects, distinct from the first 666-subject cohort. This CDR3 contains 15 residues. The V and J ends lost 4 bases and 3 bases, in that order; junction bases with no gene match: 8. Germline V CDR1 and CDR2: SGHRS, YFSETQ. TCRdb's table, derived via immunoSEQ multiplex PCR, lists solely in-frame clones and lacks some. The sample yields about 160,000 clones, around nine tenths seen once. Overall study findings and caveats: Overall, around 160 TCR beta chains were annotated as cytomegalovirus-associated. CMV antigen specificity of a few CMV-associated chains was confirmed in vitro.

Material: PBMCs. The TCR comes from a man between 18 and 29 years old in good health and CMV-seronegative. The chain joins TRBV5-1 to TRBJ2-3; 7 nucleotides agree with TRBD1. The CDR3 spells CASSAGTAETDTQYF. DNA of the CDR3: TGCGCCAGCAGCGCCGGGACAGCTGAAACAGATACGCAGTATTTT.